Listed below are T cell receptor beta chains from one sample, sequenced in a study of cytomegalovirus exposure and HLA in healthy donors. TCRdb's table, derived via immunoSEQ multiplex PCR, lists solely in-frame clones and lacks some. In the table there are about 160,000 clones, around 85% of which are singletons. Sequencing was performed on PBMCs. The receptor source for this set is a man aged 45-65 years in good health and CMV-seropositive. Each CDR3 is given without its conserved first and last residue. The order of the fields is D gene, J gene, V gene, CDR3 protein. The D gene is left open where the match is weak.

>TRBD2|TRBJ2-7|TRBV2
ASNREGESYEQY
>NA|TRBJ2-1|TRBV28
AIQSGHYNEQF
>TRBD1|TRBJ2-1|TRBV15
ATSRPGQGAINEQF
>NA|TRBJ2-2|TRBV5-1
ASSGREGTGELF
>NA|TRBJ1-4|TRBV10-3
AIASGQTNEKLF
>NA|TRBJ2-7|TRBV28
ASSFGSRGQY
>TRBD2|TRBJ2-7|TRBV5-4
ASSFGREAGYEQY
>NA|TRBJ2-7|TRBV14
ASSQEALRASEQY
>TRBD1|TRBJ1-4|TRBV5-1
ASRGDSSNEKLF
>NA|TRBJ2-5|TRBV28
ASRNWGQNQETQY
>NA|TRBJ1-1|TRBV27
ASAGRPRGTEAF
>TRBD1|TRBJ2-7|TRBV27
ASSPLPPHQGAGNEQY
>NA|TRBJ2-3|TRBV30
AWSPGSTDTQY
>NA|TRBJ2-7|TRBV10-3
APKRNLGVEQY
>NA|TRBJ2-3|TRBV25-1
ASSEPTPFTQY
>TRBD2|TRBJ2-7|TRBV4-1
ASSQDGGPGLAASYEQY
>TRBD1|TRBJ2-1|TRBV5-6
ASSFRTGVISYNEQF
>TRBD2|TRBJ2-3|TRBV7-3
ASSLGAGGPSHTDTQY
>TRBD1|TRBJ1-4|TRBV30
AWSVKGAEKLF
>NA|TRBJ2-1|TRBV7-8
ASSLWDTAEQF
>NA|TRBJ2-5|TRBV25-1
ASNRYQETQY
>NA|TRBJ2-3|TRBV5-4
ASSRPSGGAGTDTQY
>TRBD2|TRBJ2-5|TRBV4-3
ASSQEATSGVYQETQY
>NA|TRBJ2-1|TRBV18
ASSPIAERWNEQF
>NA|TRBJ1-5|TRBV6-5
ASSSADSLGQPQH
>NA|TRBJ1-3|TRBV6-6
ASSLEPGNTIY
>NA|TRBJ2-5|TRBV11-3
ASSTPGTAGEETQY
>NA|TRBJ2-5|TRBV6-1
AGSDGTPQETQY
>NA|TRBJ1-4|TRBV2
ASGGSLLF
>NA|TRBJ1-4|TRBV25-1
ASTVGGVGEKLF
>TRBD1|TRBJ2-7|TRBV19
ASSQGQGSYEQY
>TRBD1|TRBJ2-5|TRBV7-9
ASSRRTGAPETQY
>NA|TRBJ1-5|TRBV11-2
ASSVYQGQPQH
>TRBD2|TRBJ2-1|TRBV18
ASSPPLAGGGYNEQF
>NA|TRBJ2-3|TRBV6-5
ASSSLRTRSTDTQY
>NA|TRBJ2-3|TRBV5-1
ASSLGGRSNTDTQY
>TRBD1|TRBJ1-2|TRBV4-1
ASSQISGTGRRGYT
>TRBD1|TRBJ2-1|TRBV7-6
ASSSGQGLGNEQF
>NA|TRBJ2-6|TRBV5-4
ASTSPPGANVLT